These 5 T cell receptor beta chains were sequenced from one sample in a study of T cells in Graves' hyperthyroidism and ophthalmopathy. RNA transcripts provided the source from which TCR beta CDR3 regions were amplified. HTBI primers drove first-round RT-PCR of the TCR CDR3. TCRdb re-derived calls from the multiplex PCR reads in MiXCR, one entry per CDR3 protein. Counted here are a few hundred thousand distinct CDR3 sequences, 13% to 15% occurring once; the ten biggest clones make up about 15%. Source material: blood. The source of these receptors is a woman in her thirties or forties with Graves' hyperthyroidism.

This clonotype came up many times. The CDR3 sequence: CASSKTGTGGYEQYF. CDR3 DNA: TGTGCCAGCAGTAAGACCGGGACAGGGGGATACGAGCAGTACTTC. The chain has TRBV27 and TRBJ2-7; 11 bases map to TRBD1. V lost 5 bases and J lost 4; bases outside the gene matches: 7. From germline, CDR1 is MNHEY and CDR2 SMNVEV (reference sequence). CDR3 length: 15 residues.

This clonotype was seen at least ten times. The rearrangement joins TRBV10-3 to TRBJ2-1, with TRBD1 matching 7 bases. Unmatched junction bases numbered 9, after V lost 1 base and J lost 0 bases. The germline CDR1 and CDR2 sequences are ENHRY and SYGVKD. This CDR3 region has 18 residues. In nucleotides, the CDR3 is TGTGCCATCAGTGAGTTACGGTTAGGGGACAGCTCCTACAATGAGCAGTTCTTC. It is translated as CAISELRLGDSSYNEQFF.

This clonotype was found many times. The chain uses TRBV28 and TRBJ2-1; 8 nucleotides align to TRBD1. V trimming: 4 bases; J trimming: 5 bases; junction bases outside the gene matches: 4. Looked up from germline, CDR1 is MDHEN and CDR2 is SYDVKM. This CDR3 spans 14 amino acids. CDR3: CASSSGTGDNEQFF. DNA for the CDR3: TGTGCCAGCAGTTCCGGGACAGGAGACAATGAGCAGTTCTTC.

This clonotype has at least ten counts. The gene calls are TRBV5-1 and TRBJ2-1; 9 nucleotides line up with TRBD1. The CDR3 extends over 14 amino acids. V shed 0 bases, J shed 9 bases, and the junction held 4 bases outside the gene matches. Germline assignment: CDR1 SGHRS and CDR2 YFSETQ. CDR3 DNA sequence: TGCGCCAGCAGCTTGGGACAGGGGGTTTTTGAGCAGTTCTTC. Translating it yields CASSLGQGVFEQFF. The full variable domain, rest sourced from reference TRBV5-1 and TRBJ2-1, is KAGVTQTPRYLIKTRGQQVTLSCSPISGHRSVSWYQQTPGQGLQFLFEYFSETQRNKGNFPGRFSGRQFSNSRSEMNVSTLELGDSALYLCASSLGQGVFEQFFGPGTRLTVL.

This clonotype was counted ten times or more. V usage is TRBV7-3 and J usage is TRBJ2-5; 10 bases are shared with TRBD2. CDR3 size: 18 residues. The V gene end was trimmed by 5 bases and the J gene end by 2 bases; junction bases not matched to a gene: 14. Germline CDR1 reads SGHTA; CDR2 reads FQGTGA. CDR3 in amino acids: CASSRRASGSSGQETQYF. CDR3 nucleotides: TGTGCCAGCAGCCGGAGGGCTAGCGGGAGTTCAGGGCAAGAGACCCAGTACTTC.